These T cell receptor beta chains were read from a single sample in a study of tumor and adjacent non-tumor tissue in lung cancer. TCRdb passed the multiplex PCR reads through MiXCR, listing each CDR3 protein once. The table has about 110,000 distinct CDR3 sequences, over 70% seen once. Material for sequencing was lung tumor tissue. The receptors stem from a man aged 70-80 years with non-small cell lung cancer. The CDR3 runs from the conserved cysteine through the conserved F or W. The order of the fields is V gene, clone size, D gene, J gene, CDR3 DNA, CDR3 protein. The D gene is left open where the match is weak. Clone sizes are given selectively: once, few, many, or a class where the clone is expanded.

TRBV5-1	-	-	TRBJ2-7	TGCACCAGCAGCTTTAAGACAGGTATCCCTCGCGAGCAGTACTTC	CTSSFKTGIPREQYF
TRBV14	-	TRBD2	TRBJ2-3	TGTGCCAGTAACCCGACAGCGGGAGTTTTCCCAGATACACAGTATTTT	CASNPTAGVFPDTQYF
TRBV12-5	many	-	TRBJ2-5	TGTGCTAGTGGTTTGGGCGCAACGAGGGAGACCCAGTACTTC	CASGLGATRETQYF
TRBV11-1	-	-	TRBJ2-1	TGTGCCAGCCGCCAACAACCGGCGGTAGGTGCGCAGTTCTTC	CASRQQPAVGAQFF
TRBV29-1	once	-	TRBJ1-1	TGCAGCGTGGCTCCGGGGGTGATCACTGAAGCTTTCTTT	CSVAPGVITEAFF
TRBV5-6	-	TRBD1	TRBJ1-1	TGTGCCAGCAGCTTGCCGGGACAGGGAATTAACACTGAAGTTTTCTTT	CASSLPGQGINTEVFF
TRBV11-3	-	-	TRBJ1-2	TGTGCCAGCACTCAGGGTGCCTATGGCTACACCTTC	CASTQGAYGYTF
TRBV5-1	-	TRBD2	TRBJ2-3	TGCGCCAGCAGAGGAAGCGGGGGGTGGGCAGATACACAGTATTTT	CASRGSGGWADTQYF
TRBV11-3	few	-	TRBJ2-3	TGTGCCAGCAGCGCAACAGGTCACCTCACAGGTACGCAGTATTTT	CASSATGHLTGTQYF
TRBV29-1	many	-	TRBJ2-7	TGCAGCGTCCTGGGAGCCTTTAGGGAGTACTTC	CSVLGAFREYF
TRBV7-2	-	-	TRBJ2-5	TGTGCCAGCAGCCCGAGCTGGGGGTCGGAGACCCAGTATTTC	CASSPSWGSETQYF
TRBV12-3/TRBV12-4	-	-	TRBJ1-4	TGTGCCAGCAGTCCGACCGGTCCTAATGAAAAACTGTTTTTT	CASSPTGPNEKLFF
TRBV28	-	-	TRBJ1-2	TGTGCCAGCAGTTTGATCGCGGGGGGACAAGCGAAATATGGCTACACCTTC	CASSLIAGGQAKYGYTF
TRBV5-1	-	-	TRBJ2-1	TGCGCCAGCACTACTAGTGGTAGCAATGAACAGTTCTTC	CASTTSGSNEQFF
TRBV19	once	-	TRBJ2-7	TGTGCCAGTAGTATGTATACGTGGCAGGCCTACGAGCAGTACTTC	CASSMYTWQAYEQYF
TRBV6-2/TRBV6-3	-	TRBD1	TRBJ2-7	TGTACTAGCAGCTGGGGACAGGGCTCCTACGAACAGTACTTC	CTSSWGQGSYEQYF
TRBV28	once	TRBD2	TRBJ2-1	TGTACCAGCAGCTCCGGGGGACTAGCGGTCAATGAGCAATTCTTC	CTSSSGGLAVNEQFF
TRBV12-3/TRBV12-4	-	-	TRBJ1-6	TGTGCTAGCAGCCCGGCACAGGATAAATCACCCCTCCACTTT	CASSPAQDKSPLHF
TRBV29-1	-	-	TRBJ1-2	TGCAGCGTTCTTCGGACGGGAACCTATGGCTACACCTTC	CSVLRTGTYGYTF
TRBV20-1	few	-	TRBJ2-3	TGCAGTGCTAGTCGCAGGGACCACACAGATACGCATTATTTT	CSASRRDHTDTHYF
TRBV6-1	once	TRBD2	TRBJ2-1	TGTGTCAGTAGTGATCCGGGAGGGCCGGGGTTGCTCGCCTACAATGAGCAGTTTTTC	CVSSDPGGPGLLAYNEQFF
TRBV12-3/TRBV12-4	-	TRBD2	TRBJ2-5	TGTGCCAGCAGAAAAAGCGATCATCCGACTAGCGGGCTTCCCCAGGAGTCCCAGTACTTC	CASRKSDHPTSGLPQESQYF
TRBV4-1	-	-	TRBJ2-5	TGTACCAGCAGCAAACAGTGGGGGCAAGAGACCCAATATTTC	CTSSKQWGQETQYF